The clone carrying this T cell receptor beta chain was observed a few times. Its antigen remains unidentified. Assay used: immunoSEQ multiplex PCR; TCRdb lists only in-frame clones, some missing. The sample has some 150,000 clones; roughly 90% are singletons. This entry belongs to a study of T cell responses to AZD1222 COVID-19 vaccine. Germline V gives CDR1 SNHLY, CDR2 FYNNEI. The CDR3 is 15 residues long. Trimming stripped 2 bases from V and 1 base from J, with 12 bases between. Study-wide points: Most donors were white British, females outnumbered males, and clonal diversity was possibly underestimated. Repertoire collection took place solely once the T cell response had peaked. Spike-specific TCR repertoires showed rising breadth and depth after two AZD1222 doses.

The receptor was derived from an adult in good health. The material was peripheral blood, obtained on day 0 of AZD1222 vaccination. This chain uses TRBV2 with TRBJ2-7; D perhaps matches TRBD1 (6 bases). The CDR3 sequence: CASSESAGASYEQYF. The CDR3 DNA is TGTGCCAGCAGTGAAAGCGCAGGGGCATCCTACGAGCAGTACTTC.